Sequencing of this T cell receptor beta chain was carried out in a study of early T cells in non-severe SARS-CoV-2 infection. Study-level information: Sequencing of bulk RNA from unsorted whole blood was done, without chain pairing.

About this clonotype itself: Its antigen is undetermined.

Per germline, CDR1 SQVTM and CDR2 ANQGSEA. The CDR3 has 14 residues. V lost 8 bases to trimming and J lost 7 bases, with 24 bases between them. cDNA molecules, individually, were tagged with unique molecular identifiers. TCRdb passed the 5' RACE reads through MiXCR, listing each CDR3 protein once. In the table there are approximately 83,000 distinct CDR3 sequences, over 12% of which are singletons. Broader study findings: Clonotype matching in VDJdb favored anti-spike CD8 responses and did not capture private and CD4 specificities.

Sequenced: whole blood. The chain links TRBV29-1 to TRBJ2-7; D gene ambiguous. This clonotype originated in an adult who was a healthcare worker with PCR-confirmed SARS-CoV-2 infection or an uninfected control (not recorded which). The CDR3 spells CSHKDGPPFNEQYF. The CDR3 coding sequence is TGCAGCCACAAGGACGGACCGCCCTTTAATGAGCAGTACTTC.